Below are 18 T cell receptor beta chains sequenced from a single sample in a study of T-cell memory formation after mild COVID-19. TCRdb fed the 5' RACE reads into MiXCR, producing one record per CDR3 protein. Of approximately 440,000 distinct CDR3 sequences detected, about 20% appear once; the ten largest clones hold 7.5% to 9.5%. The material sequenced was PBMCs or a T cell subset sorted from them (not recorded which). The receptors stem from an adult woman who had mild COVID-19 (a few samples of this study predate the infection). Cell type and time point are not known.

There are many counts of this clonotype. The chain combines TRBV5-1 with TRBJ2-1; D is ambiguous. CDR3 length: 15 residues. Per germline, CDR1 SGHRS and CDR2 YFSETQ. V dropped 4 bases and J dropped 4 bases, with 15 bases sitting between them. The CDR3 region has the DNA TGCGCCAGCAGCGGCGGTCAAGGTGCGTACAATGAGCAGTTCTTC. It is translated as CASSGGQGAYNEQFF.

The chain is built from TRBV2 and TRBJ2-2; 13 bases are a match to TRBD2. Germline lookup yields CDR1 SNHLY and CDR2 FYNNEI. This CDR3 region has 16 residues. V shed 4 bases, J shed 5 bases, and the junction held 4 bases outside the gene matches. The CDR3 sequence is CASSGGLAGRTGELFF. CDR3 nucleotide sequence: TGTGCCAGCAGTGGGGGACTAGCGGGACGTACCGGGGAGCTGTTTTTT. Looking up the rest from reference TRBV2 and TRBJ2-2 gives the full variable domain: EPEVTQTPSHQVTQMGQEVILRCVPISNHLYFYWYRQILGQKVEFLVSFYNNEISEKSEIFDDQFSVERPDGSNFTLKIRSTKLEDSAMYFCASSGGLAGRTGELFFGEGSRLTVL.

V and J are TRBV12-3 or TRBV12-4 and TRBJ1-1, with D hard to call. V was trimmed by 4 bases and J by 3 bases, leaving 21 bases between them. The CDR3 consists of 17 residues. The CDR3 region is CASSSSLGRTQDTEAFF. The CDR3, as DNA: TGTGCCAGCAGTTCCAGCTTGGGCAGGACCCAGGACACTGAAGCTTTCTTT.

In its sample, this clonotype was seen a few times. The V and J genes are TRBV30 and TRBJ1-1, with unresolved D. Germline CDR1 reads GTSNPN; CDR2 reads SVGIG (reference sequence). The CDR3 runs 15 residues. V gave up 2 bases and J gave up 5 bases, with 18 bases separating them. The CDR3 DNA follows: TGTGCCTGGAGTCGTAATCCGAGGTTCGGTACTGAAGCTTTCTTT. Encoded protein: CAWSRNPRFGTEAFF.

This clonotype was counted between two and nine times. The chain combines TRBV27 with TRBJ2-3, with TRBD2 identical over 14 bases. CDR3 length: 16 residues. The V segment lost 8 bases and the J segment 6 bases; nucleotides outside the gene matches: 10. CDR1 and CDR2 (germline): MNHEY, SMNVEV (reference sequence). The CDR3 sequence: CASGFLGLAGDDTQYF. Written as DNA, the CDR3 is TGTGCCAGCGGGTTCCTGGGACTAGCGGGGGATGATACGCAGTATTTT.

V gene TRBV7-2 combines with J gene TRBJ2-1; 7 bases align to TRBD2. Germline V gene lookup returns CDR1 SGHTA and CDR2 FQGNSA. This CDR3 spans 13 amino acids. Germline trimming cut 1 base from V and 10 bases from J; bases unmatched to any gene: 4. CDR3 bases: TGTGCCAGCAGCTTAGGATCAGCGGGGGAGCAGTTCTTC. This codes for CASSLGSAGEQFF.

The chain links TRBV2 to TRBJ1-2; 8 nucleotides line up with TRBD1. J gave up 4 bases and V 7 bases, and 8 bases lay outside the gene matches. There are 14 residues in the CDR3. Germline CDR1 is SNHLY and CDR2 is FYNNEI. Here the CDR3 reads CASTRQGPSYGYTF. The CDR3 DNA sequence: TGTGCCAGCACCAGACAGGGGCCCTCCTATGGCTACACCTTC.

The rearrangement joins TRBV19 to TRBJ2-3; a possible D gene is TRBD2 (6 bases). V was clipped by 3 bases and J by 0 bases, with 28 bases between them. Looked up from germline, CDR1 is LNHDA and CDR2 is SQIVND (reference sequence). There are 21 residues in the CDR3. The CDR3 nucleotides read TGTGCCAGTAGTATTTTCAGCACGTACGGGCGGCTAGCGAGGAGCACAGATACGCAGTATTTT. Amino acid sequence: CASSIFSTYGRLARSTDTQYF.

This clonotype is a singleton in its sample. This chain uses TRBV12-3 or TRBV12-4 with TRBJ2-7; 8 bases match TRBD1. V shed 3 bases and J 2 bases; nucleotides not matched to a gene: 6. This CDR3 spans 15 amino acids. The chain's CDR3 is CASSFLGQDTYEQYF. CDR3 in DNA: TGTGCCAGCAGTTTTTTGGGACAGGATACCTACGAGCAGTACTTC.

This clonotype was seen only once. The J gene is TRBJ2-1, the V gene TRBV29-1; no clear D gene. V lost 6 bases and J lost 0, with 12 bases in between. Germline V gives CDR1 SQVTM, CDR2 ANQGSEA. The CDR3 contains 14 residues. The CDR3 is CSVRLVSSYNEQFF. The CDR3 DNA sequence: TGCAGCGTCCGTTTAGTGAGCTCCTACAATGAGCAGTTCTTC.

This chain uses TRBV6-5 with TRBJ2-7; 8 positions agree with TRBD1. V lost 5 bases and J lost 2; bases outside the gene matches: 5. Germline V CDR1 and CDR2: MNHEY, SVGAGI. This CDR3 spans 14 amino acids. The CDR3 region has the DNA TGTGCCAGCAGTCGGACAGGGAGCCCCTACGAGCAGTACTTC. This gives the protein CASSRTGSPYEQYF.

This clonotype occurred a few times. The chain has TRBV7-9 and TRBJ1-4; D is possibly TRBD1 (6 bases). This CDR3 is 16 amino acids long. Germline V gene sequence: CDR1 SEHNR, CDR2 FQNEAQ (reference sequence). V was trimmed by 5 bases and J by 8 bases, leaving 21 bases between them. The CDR3 DNA follows: TGTGCCAGCAGCCCGAGGGGGTCCAGAGATCCGGAAAAACTGTTTTTT. Translation gives CASSPRGSRDPEKLFF.

This clonotype has more than one count but fewer than ten. The V call is TRBV6-1, the J call TRBJ2-7; 7 bases are a match to TRBD1. Trimming removed 8 bases from V and 5 bases from J; junction bases left unmatched: 12. The CDR3 sequence is 14 residues long. The germline gives CDR1 MNHNS, CDR2 SASEGT. The CDR3 protein is CASGSSGTVNEQYF. The CDR3 nucleotides are TGTGCCAGCGGGTCCTCCGGGACAGTAAACGAGCAGTACTTC.

There are a few counts of this clonotype. V usage is TRBV5-1 and J usage is TRBJ1-1; D remains unclear. Germline CDR1 SGHRS, CDR2 YFSETQ. The V gene lost 0 bases and the J gene lost 0 bases, with 6 bases spanning the gap. This CDR3 has 14 residues. This CDR3 is CASSLDVVNTEAFF. CDR3 coding DNA: TGCGCCAGCAGCTTGGACGTGGTGAACACTGAAGCTTTCTTT.

The DNA for the CDR3 is TGTGCCAGCAGCTTGGACCGGGAGGCGAACTATGGCTACACCTTC. Translated: CASSLDREANYGYTF. This chain uses TRBV7-3 with TRBJ1-2; D unclear. CDR1 is SGHTA and CDR2 is FQGTGA in the germline V gene. V dropped 3 bases and J dropped 2 bases, with 13 bases sitting between them. The CDR3 is 15 residues long.

This chain uses TRBV12-3 or TRBV12-4 with TRBJ1-3; a possible D gene is TRBD1 (5 bases). V was cut by 5 bases and J by 9 bases, with 17 bases left in between. This CDR3 comprises 14 residues. In nucleotides, the CDR3 is TGTGCCAGCAGTCCGACAGCTCTAACGGGCACCATATATTTT. Protein sequence: CASSPTALTGTIYF.

This clonotype was detected only a few times. The chain recombines TRBV4-3 with TRBJ2-7; 10 bases align to TRBD2. Losses at the gene ends were 0 bases for V and 2 bases for J; bases not matched to a gene: 10. CDR3 length equals 18 residues. The germline CDR1 and CDR2 sequences are LGHNA and YSLEER. The CDR3 reads CASSQDSTTSGRPYEQYF. CDR3 nucleotide sequence: TGCGCCAGCAGCCAAGATTCCACGACTAGCGGGCGTCCCTACGAGCAGTACTTC.

The table lists this clonotype with many counts. The chain is built from TRBV24-1 and TRBJ2-1, with 10 bases identical to TRBD2. Germline trimming cut 2 bases from V and 8 bases from J; bases unmatched to any gene: 14. The germline gives CDR1 KGHDR, CDR2 SFDVKD. This CDR3 is 18 amino acids long. The CDR3 nucleotides are TGTGCCACCAGTGATTCCGCGGAGGCTAGCGGGAGAGTATATGAGCAGTTCTTC. Translation: CATSDSAEASGRVYEQFF.